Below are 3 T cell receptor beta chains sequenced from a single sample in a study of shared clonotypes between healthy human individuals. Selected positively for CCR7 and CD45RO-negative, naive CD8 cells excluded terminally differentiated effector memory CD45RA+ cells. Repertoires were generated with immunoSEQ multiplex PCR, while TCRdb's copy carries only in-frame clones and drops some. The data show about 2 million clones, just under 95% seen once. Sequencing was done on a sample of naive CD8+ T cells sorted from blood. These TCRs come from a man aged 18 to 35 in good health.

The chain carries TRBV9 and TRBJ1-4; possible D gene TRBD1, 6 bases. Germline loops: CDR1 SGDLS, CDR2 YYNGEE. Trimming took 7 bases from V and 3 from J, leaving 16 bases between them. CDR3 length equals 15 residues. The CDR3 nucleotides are TGTGCCAGCCTTCACAGGGCGGGATCTAATGAAAAACTGTTTTTT. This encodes CASLHRAGSNEKLFF.

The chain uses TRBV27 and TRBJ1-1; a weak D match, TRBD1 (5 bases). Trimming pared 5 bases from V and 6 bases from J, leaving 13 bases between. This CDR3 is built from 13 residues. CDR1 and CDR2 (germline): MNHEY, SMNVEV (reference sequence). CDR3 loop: CASSIGGGAEAFF. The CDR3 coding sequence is TGTGCCAGCAGTATCGGGGGTGGAGCTGAAGCTTTCTTT.

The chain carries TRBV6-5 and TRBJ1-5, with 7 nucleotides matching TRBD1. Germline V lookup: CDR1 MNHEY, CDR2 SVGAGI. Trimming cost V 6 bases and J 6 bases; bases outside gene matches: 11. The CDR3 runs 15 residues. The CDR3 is CASSAFTGVGQPQHF. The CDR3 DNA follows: TGTGCCAGCAGCGCATTTACAGGGGTTGGTCAGCCCCAGCATTTT.